What follows are 21 T cell receptor beta chains derived from one specimen sequenced in a study of cytomegalovirus exposure and HLA in healthy donors. Use of 60 Vbeta and 13 Jbeta primers characterized the PCR. Assay used: immunoSEQ multiplex PCR; TCRdb lists only in-frame clones, some missing. Altogether some 32,000 clones are present, around 87% being singletons, with the ten largest covering approximately 3%. The sequenced sample was PBMCs. All receptors derive from a boy aged 10-17 years in good health and CMV-seronegative.

This chain joins TRBV19 and TRBJ2-1, with D perhaps matching TRBD1 (6 bases). Germline CDR1 reads LNHDA; CDR2 reads SQIVND (reference sequence). With 7 bases removed from V and 1 base from J, the gap between germline ends came to 11 bases. This CDR3 is 14 amino acids long. CDR3 residues: CASIGGGSYNEQFF. CDR3 sequence (DNA): TGTGCCAGTATTGGGGGCGGTTCCTACAATGAGCAGTTCTTC.

The chain uses TRBV5-6 and TRBJ2-7, with D possibly being TRBD2 (5 bases). Looked up from germline, CDR1 is SGHDT and CDR2 is YYEEEE. The V and J ends lost 0 bases and 0 bases respectively, with 16 bases between them. CDR3 length: 17 residues. The CDR3 protein is CASSLAAGVALSYEQYF. The CDR3 DNA follows: TGTGCCAGCAGCTTGGCCGCCGGGGTCGCACTCTCCTACGAGCAGTACTTC.

The V and J genes are TRBV2 and TRBJ1-4; D possibly corresponds to TRBD1 (5 bases). This CDR3 is built from 14 residues. CDR1 and CDR2 from the germline V gene are SNHLY and FYNNEI. The germline V and J ends were trimmed by 4 bases and 1 base, with 7 bases remaining between them. CDR3: CASSGQGTNEKLFF. Here the CDR3 DNA reads TGTGCCAGCAGTGGCCAGGGAACTAATGAAAAACTGTTTTTT.

This clone has a handful of counts. This chain connects TRBV5-6 to TRBJ2-7; 9 bases are a match to TRBD1. The V and J ends lost 4 bases and 1 base, in that order; junction bases with no gene match: 3. Germline V gives CDR1 SGHDT, CDR2 YYEEEE. The CDR3 has 14 residues. The chain's CDR3 is CASSIQGASYEQYF. CDR3 nucleotide sequence: TGTGCCAGCAGCATACAGGGGGCATCCTACGAGCAGTACTTC.

The chain carries TRBV7-2 and TRBJ2-7; tentative D call: TRBD2 (6 bases). The CDR3 has 15 residues. V gave up 4 bases and J gave up 2 bases, with 15 bases separating them. CDR1 SGHTA and CDR2 FQGNSA come from the germline V gene. This chain's CDR3 is CASSSAGGETYEQYF. In nucleotides, the CDR3 is TGTGCCAGCAGCTCCGCCGGGGGAGAGACCTACGAGCAGTACTTC.

The genes are TRBV10-1 and TRBJ2-5; the D gene is possibly TRBD2 (5 bases). Trimming pared 2 bases from V and 4 bases from J, leaving 14 bases between. Germline CDR1 reads WNHNN; CDR2 reads SYGVQD (reference sequence). This CDR3 is built from 15 residues. The CDR3 nucleotides read TGCGCCAGCAGTGAGGGTCCTCGCGGGCTAGAGACCCAGTACTTC. Amino acid sequence: CASSEGPRGLETQYF.

CDR3 sequence reads: CASSSTEFEKLFF. DNA of the CDR3: TGCGCCAGCAGCTCGACGGAGTTTGAAAAACTGTTTTTT. V is TRBV5-1 and J is TRBJ1-4; D not resolved. Germline V CDR1 and CDR2: SGHRS, YFSETQ. The germline V and J ends were trimmed by 3 bases and 7 bases, with 10 bases remaining between them. CDR3 length equals 13 residues.

J is TRBJ1-2 and V is TRBV27, with 8 positions matching TRBD1. Per the germline V gene, CDR1 is MNHEY and CDR2 is SMNVEV (reference sequence). This CDR3 has 15 residues. Trimming cost V 2 bases and J 4 bases; bases outside gene matches: 6. The DNA of the CDR3 is TGTGCCAGCAGTTTAAAAGGACAGGGAGCCTATGGCTACACCTTC. This sequence encodes CASSLKGQGAYGYTF.

This chain connects TRBV2 to TRBJ2-7; possibly TRBD1 for D (5 bases). The CDR3 runs to 12 residues. Germline-derived CDR1 and CDR2 are SNHLY and FYNNEI. V was clipped by 4 bases and J by 2 bases, with 6 bases between them. The CDR3 region is CASSGQTYEQYF. The CDR3 bases are TGTGCCAGCAGTGGACAGACCTACGAGCAGTACTTC.

This clone was counted only a few times. The chain is built from TRBV11-3 and TRBJ2-3; D perhaps matches TRBD2 (5 bases). This CDR3 is built from 15 residues. Between the trimmed V and J ends, which lost 4 bases and 2 bases, there was a span of 13 bases. Germline V gene data show CDR1 as SGHNT and CDR2 as YENEEA. The CDR3 here is CASSSYTGSTDTQYF. The CDR3 DNA is TGTGCCAGCAGCTCATATACGGGGTCCACAGATACGCAGTATTTT.

This chain links TRBV7-9 with TRBJ1-3; no clear D gene. CDR1 and CDR2 (germline): SEHNR, FQNEAQ (reference sequence). Trimming removed 6 bases at V and 2 bases at J, with 11 bases between. The CDR3 has 14 amino acids. In DNA, the CDR3 is TGTGCCAGCAGTCAACAGTTTACTGGAAACACCATATATTTT. Protein: CASSQQFTGNTIYF.

The chain employs TRBV4-3 and TRBJ2-2; 8 bases are a match to TRBD2. After removal of 8 bases from V and 0 bases from J, the junction contained 11 bases not matched to a gene. The CDR3 contains 17 residues. Germline CDR1 LGHNA, CDR2 YSLEER. CDR3 DNA sequence: TGCGCCAGCGCTTTGGGCGGGGGGACTGCGAACACCGGGGAGCTGTTTTTT. Protein: CASALGGGTANTGELFF.

This chain uses TRBV10-1 with TRBJ1-5; the D is unclear. Germline CDR1 WNHNN, CDR2 SYGVQD (reference sequence). With 6 bases removed from V and 4 bases from J, the gap between germline ends came to 10 bases. The CDR3 extends over 13 amino acids. CDR3 in DNA: TGCGCCAGCAGCCGACAAGGAAATCAGCCCCAGCATTTT. This codes for CASSRQGNQPQHF.

The table lists this clone with a few counts. This rearrangement joins TRBV6-5 to TRBJ2-7; 8 bases map to TRBD1. The germline V gene has CDR1 MNHEY and CDR2 SVGAGI. The V gene end was trimmed by 7 bases and the J gene end by 2 bases; junction bases not matched to a gene: 7. The CDR3 has 14 residues. The CDR3 here is CASNQPDRAYEQYF. DNA for the CDR3: TGTGCCAGCAACCAGCCGGACAGGGCCTACGAGCAGTACTTC.

This clone was detected only once. This sequence joins TRBV6-6 and TRBJ2-7; perhaps TRBD2 as D (6 bases). V was trimmed by 5 bases and J by 1 base, leaving 15 bases between them. This CDR3 is built from 15 residues. CDR1 MNHNY and CDR2 SVGAGI come from the germline V gene (reference sequence). The CDR3 DNA is TGTGCCAGCAGTCCCCCCGGGGGAGGATCCTACGAGCAGTACTTC. It is translated as CASSPPGGGSYEQYF.

V is TRBV5-1 and J is TRBJ2-5; 9 nucleotides align to TRBD2. V was pared by 4 bases and J by 5 bases, with 12 bases of the junction left unmatched. Germline V gives CDR1 SGHRS, CDR2 YFSETQ. This CDR3 is 16 amino acids long. The CDR3 region has the DNA TGCGCCAGCAGCATCGATGGCGGGGGGGCCGGTGAGACCCAGTACTTC. This translates into CASSIDGGGAGETQYF.

This clone was observed once. The chain employs TRBV27 and TRBJ2-7; 7 bases agree with TRBD1. Germline V gene sequence: CDR1 MNHEY, CDR2 SMNVEV (reference sequence). V dropped 2 bases and J dropped 3; count of bases not matched to a gene: 4. The CDR3 runs to 14 residues. CDR3 in amino acids: CASSLEGQDYEQYF. CDR3 DNA: TGTGCCAGCAGTTTAGAAGGACAGGACTACGAGCAGTACTTC.

This sequence joins TRBV28 and TRBJ1-2; TRBD1 matches at 8 bases. V lost 6 bases to trimming and J lost 6 bases; unmatched junction nucleotides: 9. CDR3 length: 14 residues. The germline V gene encodes CDR1 MDHEN and CDR2 SYDVKM. CDR3 region: CASRSGQEGDGYTF. DNA of the CDR3: TGTGCCAGCAGGTCGGGACAGGAGGGGGATGGCTACACCTTC.

This clone appeared a single time. V gene TRBV10-1 combines with J gene TRBJ2-7, with 7 bases that match TRBD1. Germline V gene sequence: CDR1 WNHNN, CDR2 SYGVQD (reference sequence). This CDR3 contains 14 residues. J gave up 6 bases and V 4 bases, and 9 bases lay outside the gene matches. The CDR3: CASSGPGQLGEQYF. Written as DNA, the CDR3 is TGCGCCAGCAGTGGTCCGGGACAGCTAGGCGAGCAGTACTTC.

The chain carries TRBV6-1 and TRBJ1-4; D is perhaps TRBD1 (6 bases). The germline CDR1 and CDR2 sequences are MNHNS and SASEGT. The ends were cut back, 7 bases at V and 3 bases at J, with 15 bases in the middle. The CDR3 contains 15 residues. CDR3 sequence reads: CASTHPRGANEKLFF. The CDR3 DNA reads as TGTGCCAGCACCCATCCCAGGGGAGCTAATGAAAAACTGTTTTTT.

The CDR3 region is CASTRDFTDTQYF. CDR3 bases: TGTGCCAGCACGAGGGACTTCACAGATACGCAGTATTTT. The rearrangement links TRBV2 to TRBJ2-3; perhaps TRBD2 as D (6 bases). Trimming took off 7 bases at V and 2 bases at J, with 10 bases between the two ends. Germline loops: CDR1 SNHLY, CDR2 FYNNEI. The CDR3 totals 13 residues. Drawing the rest from reference TRBV2 and TRBJ2-3, the complete variable domain is EPEVTQTPSHQVTQMGQEVILRCVPISNHLYFYWYRQILGQKVEFLVSFYNNEISEKSEIFDDQFSVERPDGSNFTLKIRSTKLEDSAMYFCASTRDFTDTQYFGPGTRLTVL.